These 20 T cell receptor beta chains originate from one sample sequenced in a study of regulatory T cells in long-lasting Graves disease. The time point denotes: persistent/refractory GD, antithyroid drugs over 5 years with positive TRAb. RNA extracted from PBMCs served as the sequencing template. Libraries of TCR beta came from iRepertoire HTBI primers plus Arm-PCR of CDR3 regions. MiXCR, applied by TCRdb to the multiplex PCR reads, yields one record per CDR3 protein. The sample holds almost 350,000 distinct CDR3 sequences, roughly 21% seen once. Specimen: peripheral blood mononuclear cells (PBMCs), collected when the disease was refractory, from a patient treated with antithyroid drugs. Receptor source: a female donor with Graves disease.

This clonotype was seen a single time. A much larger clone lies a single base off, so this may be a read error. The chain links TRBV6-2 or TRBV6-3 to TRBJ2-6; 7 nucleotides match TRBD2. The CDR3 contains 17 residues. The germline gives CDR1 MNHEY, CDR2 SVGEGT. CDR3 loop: CAAQDASGVAGADVLTF. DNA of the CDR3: TGTGCCGCCCAGGATGCTAGCGGAGTGGCTGGGGCCGACGTCCTGACTTTC.

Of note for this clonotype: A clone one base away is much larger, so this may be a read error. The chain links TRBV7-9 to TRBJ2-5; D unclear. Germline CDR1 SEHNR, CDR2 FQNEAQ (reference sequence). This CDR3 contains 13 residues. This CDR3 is CVSSLHTQETQYF. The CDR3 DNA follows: TGTGTCAGCAGCTTACATACCCAAGAGACCCAGTACTTC.

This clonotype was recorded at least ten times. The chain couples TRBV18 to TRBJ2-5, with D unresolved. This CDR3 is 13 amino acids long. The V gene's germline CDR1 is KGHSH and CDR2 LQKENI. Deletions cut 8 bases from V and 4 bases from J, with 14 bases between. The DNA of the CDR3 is TGTGCCAGCAGCCCCGGTAGAGGAGAGACCCAGTACTTC. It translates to CASSPGRGETQYF.

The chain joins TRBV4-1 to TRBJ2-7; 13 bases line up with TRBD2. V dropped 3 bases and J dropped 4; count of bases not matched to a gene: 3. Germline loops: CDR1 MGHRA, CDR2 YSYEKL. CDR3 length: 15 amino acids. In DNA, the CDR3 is TGCGCCAGCAGCCAGGGACTAGCGGGGCAATACGAGCAGTACTTC. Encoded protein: CASSQGLAGQYEQYF.

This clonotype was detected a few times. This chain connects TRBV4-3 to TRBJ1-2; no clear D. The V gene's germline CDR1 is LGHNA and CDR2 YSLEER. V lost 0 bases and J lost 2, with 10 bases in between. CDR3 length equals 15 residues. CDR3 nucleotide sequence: TGCGCCAGCAGCCAAGATCGGGTCGACAACTATGGCTACACCTTC. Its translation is CASSQDRVDNYGYTF.

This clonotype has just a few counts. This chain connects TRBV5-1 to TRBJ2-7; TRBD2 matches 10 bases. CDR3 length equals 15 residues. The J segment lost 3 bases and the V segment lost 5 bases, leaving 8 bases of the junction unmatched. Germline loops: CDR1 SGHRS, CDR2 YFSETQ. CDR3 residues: CASSSSGGRYYEQYF. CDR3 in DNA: TGCGCCAGCAGTTCTAGCGGGGGCCGCTACTACGAGCAGTACTTC.

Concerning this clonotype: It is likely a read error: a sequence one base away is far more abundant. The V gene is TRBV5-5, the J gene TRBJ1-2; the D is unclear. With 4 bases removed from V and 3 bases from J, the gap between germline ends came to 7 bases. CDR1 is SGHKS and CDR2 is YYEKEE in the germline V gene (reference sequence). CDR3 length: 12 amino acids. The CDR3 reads CASSPGDYGYTF. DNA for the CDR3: TGTGCCAGCAGCCCCGGGGACTATGGCTACACCTTC.

CDR3 amino acids: CASSSWRQGVHQPQHF. The DNA for the CDR3 is TGTGCCAGCAGCTCGTGGAGACAGGGGGTCCATCAGCCCCAGCATTTT. This chain connects TRBV7-9 to TRBJ1-5, with 9 bases identical to TRBD1. The length of the CDR3 is 16 residues. The germline V gene encodes CDR1 SEHNR and CDR2 FQNEAQ (reference sequence). Trimming at V came to 4 bases and at J to 5 bases, leaving 9 bases not matched to a gene.

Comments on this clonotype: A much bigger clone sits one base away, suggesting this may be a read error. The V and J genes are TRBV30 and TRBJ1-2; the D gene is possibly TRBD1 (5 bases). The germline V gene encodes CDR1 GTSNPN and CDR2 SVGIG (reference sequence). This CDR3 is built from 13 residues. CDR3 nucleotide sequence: TGTGCCCGGAGTGTACAGGAGGGGTCTGGCTACACCTTC. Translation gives CARSVQEGSGYTF.

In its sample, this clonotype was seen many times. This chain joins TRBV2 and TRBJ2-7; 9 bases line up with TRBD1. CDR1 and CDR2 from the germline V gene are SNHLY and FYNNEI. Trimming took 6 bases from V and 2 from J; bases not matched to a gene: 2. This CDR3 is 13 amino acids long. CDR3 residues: CASRGTGPYEQYF. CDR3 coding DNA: TGTGCCAGCAGGGGGACAGGGCCCTACGAGCAGTACTTC. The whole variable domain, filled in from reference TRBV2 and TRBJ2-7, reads EPEVTQTPSHQVTQMGQEVILRCVPISNHLYFYWYRQILGQKVEFLVSFYNNEISEKSEIFDDQFSVERPDGSNFTLKIRSTKLEDSAMYFCASRGTGPYEQYFGPGTRLTVT.

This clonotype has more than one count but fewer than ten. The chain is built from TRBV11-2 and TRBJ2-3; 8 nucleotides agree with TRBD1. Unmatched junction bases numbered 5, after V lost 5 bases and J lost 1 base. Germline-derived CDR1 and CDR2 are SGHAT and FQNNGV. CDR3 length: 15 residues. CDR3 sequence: CASSQDRVGTDTQYF. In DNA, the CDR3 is TGTGCCAGCAGCCAGGACAGGGTAGGCACAGATACGCAGTATTTT.

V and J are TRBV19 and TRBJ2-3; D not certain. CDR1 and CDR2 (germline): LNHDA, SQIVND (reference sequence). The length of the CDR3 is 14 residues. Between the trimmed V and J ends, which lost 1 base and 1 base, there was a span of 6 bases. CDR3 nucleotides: TGTGCCAGTAGTATAGTTACGGGCACAGATACGCAGTATTTT. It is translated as CASSIVTGTDTQYF.

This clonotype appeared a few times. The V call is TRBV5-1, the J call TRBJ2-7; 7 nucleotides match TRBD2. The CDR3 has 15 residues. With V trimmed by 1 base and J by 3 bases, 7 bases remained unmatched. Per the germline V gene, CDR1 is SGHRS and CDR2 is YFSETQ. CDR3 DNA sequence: TGCGCCAGCAGCTTGATCCTGGGAGGGAACTACGAGCAGTACTTC. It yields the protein CASSLILGGNYEQYF.

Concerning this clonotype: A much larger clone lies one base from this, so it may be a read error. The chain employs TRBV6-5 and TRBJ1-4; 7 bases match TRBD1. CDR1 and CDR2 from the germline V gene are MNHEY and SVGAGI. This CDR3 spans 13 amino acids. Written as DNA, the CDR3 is TGTGCCGGCAGTTACCAGGGGGGTACATCCCTGTTTTTT. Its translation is CAGSYQGGTSLFF.

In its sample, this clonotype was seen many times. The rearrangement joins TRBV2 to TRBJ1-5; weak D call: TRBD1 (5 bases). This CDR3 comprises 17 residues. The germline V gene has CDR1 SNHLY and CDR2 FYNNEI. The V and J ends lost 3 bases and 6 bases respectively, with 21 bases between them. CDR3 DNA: TGTGCCAGCAGTGAGTTCGGTCGGGGGGAGGGGACTCAGCCCCAGCATTTT. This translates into CASSEFGRGEGTQPQHF.

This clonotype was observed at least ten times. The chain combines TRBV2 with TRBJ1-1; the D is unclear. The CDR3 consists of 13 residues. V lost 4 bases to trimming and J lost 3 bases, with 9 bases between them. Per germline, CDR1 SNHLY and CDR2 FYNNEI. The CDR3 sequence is CASSVAAHTEAFF. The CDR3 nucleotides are TGTGCCAGCAGTGTGGCAGCGCACACTGAAGCTTTCTTT.

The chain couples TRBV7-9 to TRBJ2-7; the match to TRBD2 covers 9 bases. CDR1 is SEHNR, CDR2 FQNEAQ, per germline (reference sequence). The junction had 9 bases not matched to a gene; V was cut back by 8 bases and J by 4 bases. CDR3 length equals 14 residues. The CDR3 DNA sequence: TGTGCCAGCGGCCGGGAACTAGCGGGTTACGAGCAGTACTTC. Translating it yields CASGRELAGYEQYF. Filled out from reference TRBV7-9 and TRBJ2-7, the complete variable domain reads DTGVSQNPRHKITKRGQNVTFRCDPISEHNRLYWYRQTLGQGPEFLTYFQNEAQLEKSRLLSDRFSAERPKGSFSTLEIQRTEQGDSAMYLCASGRELAGYEQYFGPGTRLTVT.

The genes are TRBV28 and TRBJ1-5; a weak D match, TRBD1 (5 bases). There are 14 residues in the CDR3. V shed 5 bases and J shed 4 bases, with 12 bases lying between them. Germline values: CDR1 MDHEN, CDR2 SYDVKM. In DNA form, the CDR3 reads TGTGCCAGCAGTGCCCAGGGTGAAAATCAGCCCCAGCATTTT. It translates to CASSAQGENQPQHF.

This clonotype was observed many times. Here the CDR3 reads CASSFPGFQPQHF. Here the CDR3 DNA reads TGTGCCAGCAGTTTTCCAGGGTTTCAGCCCCAGCATTTT. V usage is TRBV12-3 or TRBV12-4 and J usage is TRBJ1-5; TRBD1 might be the D (5 bases). The V end lost 3 bases, the J end lost 6 bases, and 9 bases lay between the germline ends. The CDR3 loop spans 13 amino acids.

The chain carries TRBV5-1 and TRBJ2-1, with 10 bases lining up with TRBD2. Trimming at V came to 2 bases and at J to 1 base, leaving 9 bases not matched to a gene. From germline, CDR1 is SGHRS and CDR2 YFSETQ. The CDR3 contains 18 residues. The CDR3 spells CASSFSQAGGPSYNEQFF. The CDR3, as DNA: TGCGCCAGCAGCTTCTCACAAGCGGGAGGGCCGTCCTACAATGAGCAGTTCTTC.